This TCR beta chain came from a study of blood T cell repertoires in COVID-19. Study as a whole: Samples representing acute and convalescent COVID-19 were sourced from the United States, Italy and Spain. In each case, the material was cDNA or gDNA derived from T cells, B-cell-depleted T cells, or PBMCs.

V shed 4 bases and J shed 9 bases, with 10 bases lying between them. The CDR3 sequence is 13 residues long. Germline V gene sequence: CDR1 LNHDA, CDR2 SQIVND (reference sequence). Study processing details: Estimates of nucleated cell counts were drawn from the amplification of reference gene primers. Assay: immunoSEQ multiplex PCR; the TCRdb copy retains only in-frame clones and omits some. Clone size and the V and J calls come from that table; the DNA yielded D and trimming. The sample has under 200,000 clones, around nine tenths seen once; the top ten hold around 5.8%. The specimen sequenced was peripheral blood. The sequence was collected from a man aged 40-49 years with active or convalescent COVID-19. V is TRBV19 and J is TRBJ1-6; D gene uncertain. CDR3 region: CASSSGQASPLHF. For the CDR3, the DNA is TGTGCCAGTAGTAGCGGGCAGGCTTCACCCCTCCACTTT.